The entry that follows covers one T cell receptor beta chain sequence. In the authors' workflow: Using reference gene primer amplification, nucleated cell counts were estimated. The method was immunoSEQ multiplex PCR; TCRdb's version includes in-frame clones alone and lacks a portion of them. V and J calls and clone size are those listed in that table; D and trimming were worked out from the DNA. Counted here are some 14,000 clones, about 80% occurring once; the ten biggest clones make up approximately 9.1%. This entry is derived from a study of blood T cell repertoires in COVID-19. Overall study: Italy, Spain and the United States were the sources of the convalescent and acute COVID-19 samples. Sources were T cells, B-cell-depleted T cells, or PBMCs; the material itself was cDNA or gDNA.

The CDR3 runs 13 residues. The chain links TRBV21-1 to TRBJ2-5; the D call of TRBD2 is as the table states it, not checked on the DNA. TRBV21-1 is a pseudogene locus. Sequenced input: peripheral blood. The sequence was collected from a human donor in a cohort sampled during active COVID-19. The CDR3 coding sequence is TGTGCCAGCAGCAAAGAGCGGGAAGAGACCCAGTACTTC. It specifies CASSKEREETQYF.